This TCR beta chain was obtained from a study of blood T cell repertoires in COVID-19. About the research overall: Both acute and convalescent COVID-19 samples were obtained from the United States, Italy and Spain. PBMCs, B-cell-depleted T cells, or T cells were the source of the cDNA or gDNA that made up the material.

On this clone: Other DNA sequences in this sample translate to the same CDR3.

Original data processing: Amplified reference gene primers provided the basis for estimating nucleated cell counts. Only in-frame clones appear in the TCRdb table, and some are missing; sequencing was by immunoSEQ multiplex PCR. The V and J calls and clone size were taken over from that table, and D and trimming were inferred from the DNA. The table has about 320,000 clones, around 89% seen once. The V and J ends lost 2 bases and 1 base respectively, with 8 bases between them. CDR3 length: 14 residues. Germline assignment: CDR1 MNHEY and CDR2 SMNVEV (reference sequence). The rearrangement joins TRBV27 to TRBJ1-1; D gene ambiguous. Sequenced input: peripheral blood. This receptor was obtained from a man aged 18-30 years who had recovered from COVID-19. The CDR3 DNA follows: TGTGCCAGCAGTTTAGCCCGGGGGAACACTGAAGCTTTCTTT. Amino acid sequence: CASSLARGNTEAFF.